Listed here are 31 T cell receptor beta chains from one sample, sequenced in a study of T cells in Graves' hyperthyroidism and ophthalmopathy. It was RNA transcripts that yielded the amplified TCR beta CDR3 regions. First-round RT-PCR with HTBI primers amplified the TCR CDR3 region. Each CDR3 protein is one row after TCRdb ran MiXCR on the multiplex PCR reads. The sample lists some 350,000 distinct CDR3 sequences, 15% to 20% seen once, with 3% to 4% in the top ten. The sequenced material came from blood. The source of these receptors is a woman aged 18-35 years with Graves' hyperthyroidism.

This clonotype was picked up many times. The chain employs TRBV5-1 and TRBJ2-7; 10 bases agree with TRBD2. Germline V gives CDR1 SGHRS, CDR2 YFSETQ. V shed 0 bases, J shed 3 bases, and the junction held 3 bases outside the gene matches. The CDR3 is 15 residues long. CDR3 protein: CASSLVAGGYYEQYF. The CDR3 DNA reads TGCGCCAGCAGCTTGGTAGCGGGGGGATACTACGAGCAGTACTTC.

This clonotype was counted at least ten times. The rearrangement links TRBV7-9 to TRBJ2-5; no clear D gene. The germline V gene has CDR1 SEHNR and CDR2 FQNEAQ (reference sequence). The CDR3 loop spans 13 amino acids. V dropped 2 bases and J dropped 5 bases, with 9 bases sitting between them. The CDR3 here is CASSLNLWETQYF. CDR3 nucleotide sequence: TGTGCCAGCAGCTTAAATTTGTGGGAGACCCAGTACTTC. The full variable domain, completed using reference TRBV7-9 and TRBJ2-5, is DTGVSQNPRHKITKRGQNVTFRCDPISEHNRLYWYRQTLGQGPEFLTYFQNEAQLEKSRLLSDRFSAERPKGSFSTLEIQRTEQGDSAMYLCASSLNLWETQYFGPGTRLLVL.

This sequence joins TRBV6-1 and TRBJ1-5; D unresolved. The germline V gene has CDR1 MNHNS and CDR2 SASEGT. The CDR3 sequence is 16 residues long. The ends were cut back, 2 bases at V and 6 bases at J, with 17 bases in the middle. The CDR3 loop reads CASSEPRTAFSQPQHF. CDR3 sequence (DNA): TGTGCCAGCAGTGAACCCCGGACCGCTTTTAGTCAGCCCCAGCATTTT.

This clonotype occurred many times. The V call is TRBV7-2, the J call TRBJ1-1; D not resolved. The CDR3 contains 15 residues. The germline gives CDR1 SGHTA, CDR2 FQGNSA. Trimming pared 5 bases from V and 0 bases from J, leaving 13 bases between. Here the CDR3 DNA reads TGTGCCAGCAGCCCCGGGATGCCGGTGAACACTGAAGCTTTCTTT. Its translation is CASSPGMPVNTEAFF.

This clonotype has a count of ten or more. This chain connects TRBV19 to TRBJ1-1, with TRBD1 as a possible D gene (5 bases). Germline assignment: CDR1 LNHDA and CDR2 SQIVND (reference sequence). There are 14 residues in the CDR3. Trimming shortened V by 7 bases and J by 1 base, and 13 bases separated the two germline ends. CDR3 DNA: TGTGCCAGTACGAGTCGAGGGGCGAACACTGAAGCTTTCTTT. Residues: CASTSRGANTEAFF.

A word on this clonotype: Without the conserved terminal phenylalanine or tryptophan, this CDR3 likely stems from a read error. The V call is TRBV11-2, the J call TRBJ2-4, with D maybe TRBD2 (6 bases). The CDR3 runs 11 residues. In germline, CDR1 is SGHAT, CDR2 FQNNGV. DNA of the CDR3: TGTGCTAGCAGCCTGGGACTGGAACAGTACTAC. Translation: CASSLGLEQYY.

This clonotype was observed at least ten times. The V and J genes are TRBV7-9 and TRBJ1-1; the D gene is possibly TRBD1 (5 bases). Deletions cut 3 bases from V and 4 bases from J, with 12 bases between. This CDR3 is 14 amino acids long. The germline CDR1 and CDR2 sequences are SEHNR and FQNEAQ (reference sequence). DNA for the CDR3: TGTGCCAGCAGCTTCTGGGGCGCGAGCACTGAAGCTTTCTTT. As protein: CASSFWGASTEAFF.

This clonotype was counted many times. The chain recombines TRBV7-3 with TRBJ2-5; 7 nucleotides align to TRBD2. The V and J ends lost 2 bases and 7 bases, in that order; junction bases with no gene match: 7. The CDR3 spans 14 residues. Germline V gene sequence: CDR1 SGHTA, CDR2 FQGTGA. CDR3 residues: CASSLLAGVGTQYF. CDR3 bases: TGTGCCAGCAGCTTACTCGCGGGGGTTGGGACCCAGTACTTC.

In this sample, this clonotype turned up many times. No conserved phenylalanine or tryptophan ends this CDR3, so it is likely a read error. J is TRBJ2-7 and V is TRBV11-2; either TRBD1 or TRBD2 may fit D (5 bases each). Trimming removed 5 bases at V and 5 bases at J, with 19 bases between. The CDR3 sequence is 15 residues long. The germline gives CDR1 SGHAT, CDR2 FQNNGV. The CDR3 loop is CASSPQGAKFNEQYY. The DNA for the CDR3 is TGTGCCAGCAGCCCCCAGGGAGCGAAGTTCAACGAGCAGTACTAC.

This clonotype was counted at least ten times. The chain combines TRBV6-2 or TRBV6-3 with TRBJ2-2, with 11 bases matching TRBD2. This CDR3 spans 19 amino acids. With 6 bases clipped from V and 2 bases from J, the junction kept 14 bases outside the gene matches. Germline assignment: CDR1 MNHEY and CDR2 SVGEGT. The CDR3 is CASRSQPSLAGGNTGELFF. CDR3 bases: TGTGCCAGCAGATCCCAACCATCCCTAGCGGGGGGCAACACCGGGGAGCTGTTTTTT.

The sample holds many counts of this clonotype. The V call is TRBV4-2, the J call TRBJ2-7; 12 nucleotides agree with TRBD2. The V gene's germline CDR1 is LGHNA and CDR2 YNFKEQ. The length of the CDR3 is 15 residues. Trimming took 5 bases from V and 4 from J; bases not matched to a gene: 6. Here the CDR3 reads CASSEATSGGYEQYF. In DNA, the CDR3 is TGTGCCAGCAGCGAAGCGACTAGCGGGGGTTACGAGCAGTACTTC.

About this clonotype itself: This could be a read error, since a much larger clone is one nucleotide away. The chain links TRBV9 to TRBJ2-3; 10 bases are shared with TRBD2. Germline trimming cut 4 bases from V and 1 base from J; bases unmatched to any gene: 6. The CDR3 has 16 amino acids. Germline V CDR1 and CDR2: SGDLS, YYNGEE. CDR3 in amino acids: CASSPLAGARTDTQYF. CDR3 coding DNA: TGTGCCAGCAGCCCTCTAGCGGGGGCCCGCACAGATACGCAGTATTTT.

The chain links TRBV18 to TRBJ1-1; 7 bases line up with TRBD1. V lost 2 bases, J lost 4 bases, and 4 bases stayed unmatched. Germline-derived CDR1 and CDR2 are KGHSH and LQKENI. The CDR3 extends over 14 amino acids. The CDR3 here is CASSPNRGGTEAFF. The DNA of the CDR3 is TGTGCCAGCTCACCAAACAGGGGAGGCACTGAAGCTTTCTTT.

In this sample, this clonotype turned up a few times. The rearrangement links TRBV12-3 or TRBV12-4 to TRBJ1-6; no clear D. This CDR3 comprises 14 residues. V dropped 6 bases and J dropped 10 bases, with 16 bases sitting between them. The CDR3 loop reads CASSPIGVGSPLHF. CDR3 sequence (DNA): TGTGCCAGCAGCCCGATCGGGGTGGGCTCACCCCTCCACTTT.

Ten or more counts support this clonotype. The chain couples TRBV12-5 to TRBJ1-1, with TRBD1 identical over 10 bases. V shed 6 bases and J 4 bases; nucleotides not matched to a gene: 14. Looked up from germline, CDR1 is LGHNT and CDR2 is FRNRAP. This CDR3 has 17 amino acids. The CDR3 DNA follows: TGTGCTAGTGGCACCGGGACAGGGGAAGGAGTGGGCACTGAAGCTTTCTTT. As protein: CASGTGTGEGVGTEAFF.

In this sample, this clonotype turned up many times. The CDR3 coding sequence is TGCGCCAGCAGCTTTGGACAAGACACTGAAGCTTTCTTT. As protein: CASSFGQDTEAFF. V usage is TRBV5-1 and J usage is TRBJ1-1, with D possibly TRBD1 on 5 matching bases. The CDR3 extends over 13 amino acids. From germline, CDR1 is SGHRS and CDR2 YFSETQ. The V end lost 2 bases, the J end lost 3 bases, and 8 bases lay between the germline ends.

This rearrangement joins TRBV7-2 to TRBJ1-5; D not certain. The CDR3 covers 15 residues. Trimming cost V 5 bases and J 4 bases, with 15 bases left between them. Per germline, CDR1 SGHTA and CDR2 FQGNSA. Here the CDR3 reads CASSVGPRENQPQHF. The CDR3 DNA sequence: TGTGCCAGCAGCGTCGGACCTCGGGAGAATCAGCCCCAGCATTTT.

The sample holds many counts of this clonotype. V and J are TRBV20-1 and TRBJ2-5, with D perhaps matching TRBD1 (6 bases). Germline V gene data show CDR1 as DFQATT and CDR2 as SNEGSKA (reference sequence). Trimming shortened V by 0 bases and J by 5 bases, and 13 bases separated the two germline ends. This CDR3 has 14 amino acids. CDR3 nucleotide sequence: TGCAGTGCTAGAGATCCTCAGGGGTGGGAGACCCAGTACTTC. Amino acids: CSARDPQGWETQYF.

This clonotype has ten or more counts. This chain links TRBV5-1 with TRBJ1-1; possibly TRBD1 for D (5 bases). Germline assignment: CDR1 SGHRS and CDR2 YFSETQ. V was shortened by 4 bases and J by 0 bases, with 13 bases between the two germline ends. The CDR3 contains 15 residues. The CDR3 sequence: CASSGDGQMNTEAFF. CDR3 nucleotide sequence: TGCGCCAGCAGCGGCGACGGACAAATGAACACTGAAGCTTTCTTT.

This clonotype turned up a few times. The chain has TRBV5-1 and TRBJ1-1, with 7 bases aligning to TRBD1. Per the germline V gene, CDR1 is SGHRS and CDR2 is YFSETQ. The CDR3 is 14 amino acids. V lost 5 bases to trimming and J lost 4 bases; unmatched junction nucleotides: 8. In nucleotides, the CDR3 is TGCGCCAGCAGATCCGACAGGGTTGGCACTGAAGCTTTCTTT. Its translation: CASRSDRVGTEAFF.

This clonotype was seen repeatedly, ten times or more. V and J are TRBV11-3 and TRBJ1-5; no reliable D call. V was clipped by 1 base and J by 0 bases, with 7 bases between them. The CDR3 runs 15 residues. Germline-derived CDR1 and CDR2 are SGHNT and YENEEA. CDR3 nucleotide sequence: TGTGCCAGCAGCTTAGTTTTCGGTAGCAATCAGCCCCAGCATTTT. Protein sequence: CASSLVFGSNQPQHF.

This chain joins TRBV7-2 and TRBJ1-1; D call uncertain. CDR1 is SGHTA, CDR2 FQGNSA, per germline. The CDR3 spans 12 residues. Trimming shortened V by 4 bases and J by 6 bases, and 9 bases separated the two germline ends. The DNA of the CDR3 is TGTGCCAGCAGCTCCTACGGTGCTGAAGCTTTCTTT. Protein product: CASSSYGAEAFF.

This clonotype was seen repeatedly, ten times or more. The chain recombines TRBV14 with TRBJ1-1, with unresolved D. Trimming left V 3 bases short and J 8 bases short, with 13 bases between. The CDR3 runs to 13 residues. CDR1 is SGHDN and CDR2 is FVKESK in the germline V gene. CDR3 coding DNA: TGTGCCAGCAGCCACAACGAGGAAGGGGAAGCTTTCTTT. Its protein product is CASSHNEEGEAFF.

Ten or more counts support this clonotype. V is TRBV27 and J is TRBJ1-5, with D hard to call. From germline, CDR1 is MNHEY and CDR2 SMNVEV (reference sequence). The CDR3 spans 14 residues. With 6 bases removed from V and 0 bases from J, the gap between germline ends came to 9 bases. The CDR3 loop is CASSPPYSNQPQHF. DNA for the CDR3: TGTGCCAGCAGCCCCCCTTATAGCAATCAGCCCCAGCATTTT.

This chain joins TRBV11-1 and TRBJ2-3; TRBD2 aligns across 10 bases. The CDR3 spans 16 residues. V lost 6 bases and J lost 3; bases outside the gene matches: 9. Germline CDR1 reads SGHAT; CDR2 reads FQDESV (reference sequence). The DNA of the CDR3 is TGTGCCAGCAGATCACCGGGACTAGCGTCGACAGATACGCAGTATTTT. Residues: CASRSPGLASTDTQYF.

The chain links TRBV7-9 to TRBJ2-7; TRBD2 agrees at 8 bases. V trimming: 4 bases; J trimming: 5 bases; junction bases outside the gene matches: 10. Germline lookup yields CDR1 SEHNR and CDR2 FQNEAQ (reference sequence). The CDR3 length is 15 residues. The CDR3 sequence is CASSYPGYGGDEQYF. In DNA form, the CDR3 reads TGTGCCAGCAGCTACCCGGGATACGGGGGGGACGAGCAGTACTTC. The full variable domain, in which reference TRBV7-9 and TRBJ2-7 provide the parts outside the CDR3, is DTGVSQNPRHKITKRGQNVTFRCDPISEHNRLYWYRQTLGQGPEFLTYFQNEAQLEKSRLLSDRFSAERPKGSFSTLEIQRTEQGDSAMYLCASSYPGYGGDEQYFGPGTRLTVT.

The sample holds many counts of this clonotype. The rearrangement uses TRBV10-2 and TRBJ1-2, with 8 bases aligning to TRBD1. CDR1 and CDR2 (germline): WSHSY, SAAADI. The CDR3 extends over 14 amino acids. With 6 bases clipped from V and 4 bases from J, the junction kept 7 bases outside the gene matches. Here the CDR3 reads CASSPGGVSYGYTF. CDR3 nucleotide sequence: TGCGCCAGCAGCCCAGGGGGCGTTAGCTATGGCTACACCTTC.

The V gene is TRBV28, the J gene TRBJ2-7, with a tentative D call TRBD2 (5 bases). Trimming removed 4 bases from V and 3 bases from J, with 16 bases in between. This CDR3 comprises 15 residues. CDR1 and CDR2 (germline): MDHEN, SYDVKM. For the CDR3, the DNA is TGTGCCAGCAGTTCCGGCGGAGGCGGATACTACGAGCAGTACTTC. It specifies CASSSGGGGYYEQYF.

This clonotype has just a few counts. The chain has TRBV11-2 and TRBJ2-7, with no clear D. The V end was cut by 1 base, the J end by 2 bases, with 12 bases between. Germline-derived CDR1 and CDR2 are SGHAT and FQNNGV. This CDR3 is 15 amino acids long. The CDR3 coding sequence is TGTGCCAGCAGCTTAGGGTCCTCGAATACCTACGAGCAGTACTTC. Protein product: CASSLGSSNTYEQYF.

There are many counts of this clonotype. This chain uses TRBV5-1 with TRBJ2-2; tentatively, D is TRBD1 (5 bases). The germline V gene encodes CDR1 SGHRS and CDR2 YFSETQ. This CDR3 spans 15 amino acids. V lost 1 base and J 5 bases, leaving 12 bases between the germline ends. The CDR3 sequence: CASSLTGETTGELFF. DNA of the CDR3: TGCGCCAGCAGCTTGACAGGAGAAACAACCGGGGAGCTGTTTTTT. Supplemented by reference TRBV5-1 and TRBJ2-2, the full variable domain reads KAGVTQTPRYLIKTRGQQVTLSCSPISGHRSVSWYQQTPGQGLQFLFEYFSETQRNKGNFPGRFSGRQFSNSRSEMNVSTLELGDSALYLCASSLTGETTGELFFGEGSRLTVL.

This clonotype was recorded at least ten times. The chain joins TRBV6-4 to TRBJ2-2; a weak D match, TRBD2 (6 bases). The CDR3 has 16 amino acids. Germline V CDR1 and CDR2: MRHNA, SNTAGT. The V and J ends lost 0 bases and 0 bases respectively, with 8 bases between them. In DNA form, the CDR3 reads TGTGCCAGCAGTGACTCCCGGGGGTCGAACACCGGGGAGCTGTTTTTT. Protein product: CASSDSRGSNTGELFF.